This TCR delta chain was documented in a study of gamma-delta T cells after stem cell transplantation. This CDR3 region has 24 residues. Looked up from germline, CDR1 is GEAIGNYY and CDR2 is EKD. V was clipped by 0 bases and J by 0 bases; unmatched bases: 28. TCRdb re-processed the RT-PCR reads via CATT. This table holds 2,500 or so delta-chain clones, 6.5% to 8% found once. A remark on this clone: This may stem from a read error, because a much larger clone lies one nucleotide away.

V usage is TRDV2 and J usage is TRDJ1; the match to TRDD3 covers 9 bases. The sequence derives from a human donor. It is not recorded whose cells these are; they may come from a transplant donor. The sample comprised gamma-delta T cells. The CDR3 sequence: CACDTFPQASTGGHFPGNTDKLIF. The CDR3 coding sequence is TGTGCCTGTGACACCTTTCCCCAAGCCTCCACTGGGGGACACTTCCCCGGGAACACCGATAAACTCATCTTT.